The clone carrying this T cell receptor (beta chain) has more than one count but fewer than ten. As yet, its antigen is unknown. TCRdb itself ran the 5' RACE reads through MiXCR, one entry per CDR3 protein. The top ten hold roughly an eighth of the sample, which has roughly 480,000 distinct CDR3 sequences, roughly 23% seen once. Trimming left V 3 bases short and J 9 bases short, with 8 bases between. This CDR3 has 11 residues. The entry originates in a study of T-cell memory formation after mild COVID-19. Findings and caveats of the study: In second-wave clones peaking day 37, SARS-CoV-2 specificity remained unconfirmed.

This chain joins TRBV12-3 or TRBV12-4 and TRBJ1-1; D unresolved. Sequencing was performed on PBMCs or a T cell subset sorted from them (not recorded which). The TCR comes from an adult woman who had mild COVID-19 (a few samples of this study predate the infection). Cell type and time point are not known. CDR3 loop: CASSFGRQAFF. For the CDR3, the DNA is TGTGCCAGCAGTTTTGGGCGACAAGCTTTCTTT.